The T cell receptor (beta chain) described here comes from a study of T cell responses to AZD1222 COVID-19 vaccine. CDR1 is LGHDT and CDR2 is YNNKEL in the germline V gene (reference sequence). With 4 bases clipped from V and 0 bases from J, the junction kept 12 bases outside the gene matches. CDR3 length: 19 residues. Sequencing used immunoSEQ multiplex PCR; TCRdb keeps in-frame clones, though not all of them. The repertoire has about 170,000 clones, around 89% of them found once; the top ten carry 6% to 8%. The rearrangement joins TRBV3-1 (or the pseudogene TRBV3-2) to TRBJ2-6; 7 positions match TRBD2. The TCR was taken from an adult in good health. The source material was peripheral blood, sampled on day 0 of AZD1222 vaccination. The CDR3 DNA reads as TGTGCCAGCAGCCCATGGGGGAGGGGAGCTGTCTCTGGGGCCAACGTCCTGACTTTC. Translated: CASSPWGRGAVSGANVLTF.